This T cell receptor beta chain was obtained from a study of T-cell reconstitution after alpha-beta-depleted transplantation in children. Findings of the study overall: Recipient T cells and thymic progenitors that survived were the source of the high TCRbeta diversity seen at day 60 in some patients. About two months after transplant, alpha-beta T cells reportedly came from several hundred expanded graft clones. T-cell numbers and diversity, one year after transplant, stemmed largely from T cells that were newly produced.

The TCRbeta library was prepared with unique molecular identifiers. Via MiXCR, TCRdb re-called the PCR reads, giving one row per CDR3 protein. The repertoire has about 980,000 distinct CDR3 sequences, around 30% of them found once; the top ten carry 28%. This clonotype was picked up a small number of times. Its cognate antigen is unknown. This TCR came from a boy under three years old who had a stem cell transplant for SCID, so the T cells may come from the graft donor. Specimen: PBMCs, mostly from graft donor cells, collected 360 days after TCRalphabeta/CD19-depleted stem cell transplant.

CDR3 protein: CSVTLITGAQETQYF. CDR3 coding DNA: TGCAGCGTAACTTTAATAACAGGGGCCCAAGAGACCCAGTACTTC. This rearrangement joins TRBV29-1 to TRBJ2-5; 7 positions agree with TRBD1. The CDR3 consists of 15 residues. From germline, CDR1 is SQVTM and CDR2 ANQGSEA. V trimming: 6 bases; J trimming: 1 base; junction bases outside the gene matches: 11. Together with reference TRBV29-1 and TRBJ2-5, the CDR3 gives the full variable domain: SAVISQKPSRDICQRGTSLTIQCQVDSQVTMMFWYRQQPGQSLTLIATANQGSEATYESGFVIDKFPISRPNLTFSTLTVSNMSPEDSSIYLCSVTLITGAQETQYFGPGTRLLVL.